This T cell receptor beta chain was documented in a study of CD8 T cells in Susac syndrome. Germline CDR1 and CDR2: MNHEY and SMNVEV (reference sequence). Trimming removed 5 bases at V and 10 bases at J, with 21 bases between. The length of the CDR3 is 15 residues. TCR beta was sequenced from blood CD8+ and CD4+ T cells. With random hexamers, reverse transcription was performed on about 0.45 to 1 ug of RNA. TCRdb re-called the immunoSEQ multiplex PCR reads through MiXCR, storing one row per CDR3 protein. This table holds about 200,000 distinct CDR3 sequences, around 96% found once. V usage is TRBV27 and J usage is TRBJ2-1; a weak D match, TRBD2 (6 bases). The clonotype was recovered from a human donor with multiple sclerosis. The sample comprised CD4+ T cells from PBMCs. The CDR3 region has the DNA TGTGCCAGCAGTCCAACCCTTCGGGAGAGAGTGGAGCAGTTCTTC. Protein: CASSPTLRERVEQFF.